The 22 T cell receptor beta chains in this list originate from one sample, sequenced in a study of OX40 agonist ivuxolimab in advanced cancers. The method was immunoSEQ multiplex PCR; TCRdb's version includes in-frame clones alone and lacks a portion of them. The profile shows about 71,000 clones, approximately 91% of them singletons. Source: CD4+ or CD8+ T cells sorted from blood, taken in a trial of the OX40 agonist ivuxolimab. These receptors were taken from an adult with an advanced solid tumor such as melanoma, head and neck, liver or kidney cancer.

This chain connects TRBV28 to TRBJ1-5; D is possibly TRBD1 (5 bases). The V end lost 5 bases, the J end lost 6 bases, and 8 bases lay between the germline ends. CDR3 length equals 12 residues. Germline V gene lookup returns CDR1 MDHEN and CDR2 SYDVKM. The CDR3 spells CASSLGGQPQHF. The CDR3 nucleotides read TGTGCCAGCAGTCTTGGGGGTCAGCCCCAGCATTTT. The complete variable domain, with remaining parts taken from reference TRBV28 and TRBJ1-5, reads DVKVTQSSRYLVKRTGEKVFLECVQDMDHENMFWYRQDPGLGLRLIYFSYDVKMKEKGDIPEGYSVSREKKERFSLILESASTNQTSMYLCASSLGGQPQHFGDGTRLSIL.

The chain couples TRBV28 to TRBJ2-3; D possibly corresponds to TRBD2 (6 bases). Per germline, CDR1 MDHEN and CDR2 SYDVKM. Trimming removed 5 bases at V and 1 base at J, with 16 bases between. The CDR3 length is 16 residues. The CDR3 reads CASSPSGWEGTDTQYF. As DNA, the CDR3 is TGTGCCAGCAGTCCCTCGGGGTGGGAGGGCACAGATACGCAGTATTTT.

The rearrangement uses TRBV6-1 and TRBJ2-3; no definite D call. The CDR3 is made up of 17 amino acids. With 1 base removed from V and 0 bases from J, the gap between germline ends came to 14 bases. The germline V gene encodes CDR1 MNHNS and CDR2 SASEGT. CDR3 sequence reads: CASSEGVRPTSTDTQYF. As DNA, the CDR3 is TGTGCCAGCAGTGAAGGCGTCAGACCTACTAGCACAGATACGCAGTATTTT.

With respect to this clone: Distinct nucleotide sequences in the sample also encode this CDR3. V usage is TRBV6-6 and J usage is TRBJ2-1, with D perhaps TRBD2 (5 bases). Looked up from germline, CDR1 is MNHNY and CDR2 is SVGAGI (reference sequence). This CDR3 has 15 residues. V lost 2 bases and J 0 bases, leaving 8 bases between the germline ends. In DNA form, the CDR3 reads TGTGCCAGCAGTTACAGCGGAAGCTCCTACAATGAGCAGTTCTTC. Its translation: CASSYSGSSYNEQFF.

The V and J genes are TRBV28 and TRBJ2-7; D is possibly TRBD2 (5 bases). The CDR3 is 13 amino acids. Trimming cost V 8 bases and J 3 bases, with 14 bases left between them. Per germline, CDR1 MDHEN and CDR2 SYDVKM. The CDR3 DNA reads as TGTGCCAGCGCCAGCGGAGACCTCTACGAGCAGTACTTC. Its protein is CASASGDLYEQYF. Together with reference TRBV28 and TRBJ2-7, the CDR3 gives the full variable domain: DVKVTQSSRYLVKRTGEKVFLECVQDMDHENMFWYRQDPGLGLRLIYFSYDVKMKEKGDIPEGYSVSREKKERFSLILESASTNQTSMYLCASASGDLYEQYFGPGTRLTVT.

The rearrangement joins TRBV27 to TRBJ2-7; maybe TRBD2 (6 bases). The CDR3 runs to 15 residues. CDR1 is MNHEY, CDR2 SMNVEV, per germline (reference sequence). The V end was cut by 4 bases, the J end by 1 base, with 14 bases between. This CDR3 is CASSYAAAGSYEQYF. The CDR3 DNA is TGTGCCAGCAGTTACGCCGCCGCGGGATCCTACGAGCAGTACTTC.

The CDR3, as DNA: TGTGCCAGCAGTGTCATAATGGCGGAAGCTTTCTTT. Its protein is CASSVIMAEAFF. The chain has TRBV6-1 and TRBJ1-1, with D uncertain. The CDR3 covers 12 residues. V shed 4 bases and J shed 8 bases, with 11 bases lying between them. Germline V gene data show CDR1 as MNHNS and CDR2 as SASEGT.

The chain recombines TRBV30 with TRBJ1-3; 10 nucleotides match TRBD1. The trim removed 3 bases at V and 4 bases at J, leaving 9 bases unmatched. CDR3 length equals 16 residues. Germline loops: CDR1 GTSNPN, CDR2 SVGIG (reference sequence). Written as DNA, the CDR3 is TGTGCCTGGAGGGATCGGGACAGGGGAAGGGGAAACACCATATATTTT. Translation: CAWRDRDRGRGNTIYF.

The chain joins TRBV28 to TRBJ1-5; 8 bases fit TRBD1. The junction had 7 bases not matched to a gene; V was cut back by 7 bases and J by 5 bases. The CDR3 loop spans 14 amino acids. CDR1 is MDHEN, CDR2 SYDVKM, per germline. CDR3 DNA sequence: TGTGCCAGCATCCCTCCAGGGGGCTATCAGCCCCAGCATTTT. Translated, it gives CASIPPGGYQPQHF.

For this clone: Different DNA sequences within this sample yield the same CDR3. The chain joins TRBV6-5 to TRBJ2-5, with D uncertain. V shed 0 bases and J shed 4 bases, with 6 bases lying between them. There are 13 residues in the CDR3. CDR1 and CDR2 from the germline V gene are MNHEY and SVGAGI. The CDR3 DNA sequence: TGTGCCAGCAGTTACTCGAAAAGAGAGACCCAGTACTTC. It is translated as CASSYSKRETQYF.

The chain recombines TRBV9 with TRBJ1-2, with D perhaps matching TRBD1 (5 bases). Germline-derived CDR1 and CDR2 are SGDLS and YYNGEE. The CDR3 loop spans 18 amino acids. Trimming stripped 0 bases from V and 0 bases from J, with 18 bases between. The CDR3 sequence: CASSVAHETDTPNYGYTF. The CDR3 nucleotides are TGTGCCAGCAGCGTAGCGCACGAGACAGACACTCCTAACTATGGCTACACCTTC.

The chain combines TRBV6-4 with TRBJ2-1; 7 bases match TRBD2. The CDR3 is made up of 15 amino acids. Germline CDR1 is MRHNA and CDR2 is SNTAGT. With 6 bases clipped from V and 6 bases from J, the junction kept 11 bases outside the gene matches. The CDR3 nucleotides are TGTGCCAGCAGCGTCGAGGCGGGAGTCGGCAATGAGCAGTTCTTC. Translated: CASSVEAGVGNEQFF.

This clone was counted once. This chain uses TRBV6-5 with TRBJ2-7, with D perhaps given as TRBD1 or TRBD2 (5 bases each). CDR3 length: 15 amino acids. Trimming shortened V by 5 bases and J by 0 bases, and 14 bases separated the two germline ends. CDR1 and CDR2 (germline): MNHEY, SVGAGI. The CDR3 sequence: CASSPDGASSYEQYF. The CDR3 DNA sequence: TGTGCCAGCAGTCCGGACGGGGCGAGCTCCTACGAGCAGTACTTC.

The chain has TRBV4-1 and TRBJ1-2; D gene ambiguous. Trimming took 1 base from V and 1 from J, leaving 10 bases between them. The CDR3 extends over 15 amino acids. Looked up from germline, CDR1 is MGHRA and CDR2 is YSYEKL. In DNA, the CDR3 is TGCGCCAGCAGCCAAGGCCCAGGAGTTAACTATGGCTACACCTTC. Translating it yields CASSQGPGVNYGYTF.

This chain connects TRBV6-6 to TRBJ2-7; maybe TRBD1 (6 bases). Trimming took 5 bases from V and 0 from J, leaving 17 bases between them. CDR1 is MNHNY, CDR2 SVGAGI, per germline (reference sequence). The CDR3 sequence is 16 residues long. The DNA for the CDR3 is TGTGCCAGCAGTCAATCGCGACGGACAGCCTCCTACGAGCAGTACTTC. Its translation: CASSQSRRTASYEQYF.

The V and J genes are TRBV12-2 and TRBJ2-3; the tabulated D call, TRBD2, remains unverified against the DNA. TRBV12-2 is a documented pseudogene. The CDR3 consists of 18 residues. The CDR3 loop is CASRGTSGRSQGTDTQYF. The DNA of the CDR3 is TGTGCAAGTCGCGGGACTAGCGGGAGGTCCCAGGGCACAGATACGCAGTATTTT.

The V gene is TRBV28, the J gene TRBJ2-7; 9 nucleotides line up with TRBD2. The germline V gene encodes CDR1 MDHEN and CDR2 SYDVKM. The V and J ends lost 3 bases and 5 bases, in that order; junction bases with no gene match: 8. The CDR3 is made up of 15 amino acids. The CDR3 protein is CASSFGGRAWDEQYF. CDR3 nucleotide sequence: TGTGCCAGCAGTTTTGGCGGGAGGGCCTGGGACGAGCAGTACTTC.

CDR3 in DNA: TGTGCCAGCAGCTTAGGGTTGACAGGGGGCGCATACGAGCAGTACTTC. Amino acids: CASSLGLTGGAYEQYF. The genes are TRBV7-2 and TRBJ2-7, with 10 bases fitting TRBD1. With V trimmed by 1 base and J by 4 bases, 7 bases remained unmatched. This CDR3 has 16 residues. Germline CDR1 and CDR2: SGHTA and FQGNSA.

The genes are TRBV7-8 and TRBJ2-3; 10 positions match TRBD1. Germline CDR1 SGHVS, CDR2 FQNEAQ. The CDR3 contains 16 residues. Trimming at V came to 5 bases and at J to 3 bases, leaving 8 bases not matched to a gene. As DNA, the CDR3 is TGTGCCAGCAGCACCCCCCGGGGACAGGGGACAGATACGCAGTATTTT. It codes for CASSTPRGQGTDTQYF.

J is TRBJ2-7 and V is TRBV4-1; D uncertain. Per germline, CDR1 MGHRA and CDR2 YSYEKL. The CDR3 runs to 13 residues. V gave up 4 bases and J gave up 3 bases, with 10 bases separating them. The CDR3 region is CASSLVSDYEQYF. CDR3 nucleotide sequence: TGCGCCAGCAGCCTAGTTTCCGACTACGAGCAGTACTTC.

The gene calls are TRBV4-1 and TRBJ2-3, with a weak D call TRBD1 (6 bases). Trimming removed 4 bases from V and 0 bases from J, with 8 bases in between. The germline V gene has CDR1 MGHRA and CDR2 YSYEKL. This CDR3 region has 14 residues. CDR3 loop: CASSRTESTDTQYF. The CDR3 DNA is TGCGCCAGCAGCCGGACAGAGAGCACAGATACGCAGTATTTT.

The J gene is TRBJ2-1, the V gene TRBV7-9; D could derive from TRBD1 or TRBD2 (7 bases each). The CDR3 runs to 17 residues. Trimming took 4 bases from V and 0 from J, leaving 16 bases between them. The V gene's germline CDR1 is SEHNR and CDR2 FQNEAQ (reference sequence). CDR3 in DNA: TGTGCCAGCAGCTCCCAGGGGGGGTTCGACTCCTACAATGAGCAGTTCTTC. Translated, it gives CASSSQGGFDSYNEQFF.